This TCR beta chain was captured by sequencing in a study of blood T cell repertoires in COVID-19. Overall study: The United States, Italy and Spain were the sources of the acute and convalescent COVID-19 samples. T cells, B-cell-depleted T cells, or PBMCs supplied cDNA or gDNA.

Per the study methods: Nucleated cell number was recorded as an estimate derived from reference gene primer amplification. Profiling relied on immunoSEQ multiplex PCR, and the TCRdb table lists in-frame clones only, not all of them. V and J calls and clone size are copied from that table; D and trimming were computed from the DNA. The repertoire holds approximately 250,000 clones, with approximately 86% as singletons. The germline gives CDR1 SEHNR, CDR2 FQNEAQ (reference sequence). J was trimmed by 7 bases and V by 5 bases; bases with no gene match: 16. CDR3 length: 17 residues. The genes are TRBV7-9 and TRBJ2-1; 8 bases map to TRBD2. The clonotype comes from a young man with active or convalescent COVID-19. Sequenced input: peripheral blood. CDR3 bases: TGTGCCAGCAGCCCGAGAGGGAATAGCGGGAATGGAAATGAGCAGTTCTTC. It codes for CASSPRGNSGNGNEQFF.